These T cell receptor beta chains were read from a single sample in a study of cytomegalovirus exposure and HLA in healthy donors. Data came from immunoSEQ multiplex PCR; TCRdb stores just in-frame clones and leaves some out. The table includes 150,000 to 200,000 clones, more than 60% detected once. Input material: PBMCs. The origin of the receptors is a woman aged 40 to 55 in good health and CMV-seropositive. Each CDR3 is given with its conserved first and last residue. The order of the fields is clone size, J gene, V gene, D gene, CDR3 DNA, CDR3 protein. A D gene is named only where the DNA matches it firmly. Not every row has a clone size; where given, it reads once, few, many or a size class.

.	TRBJ1-2	TRBV4-3	.	TGCGCCAGCAGCCCAAAAAGGGAGGTCGGCTATGGCTACACCTTC	CASSPKREVGYGYTF
.	TRBJ1-2	TRBV25-1	TRBD1	TGTGCCAGCAGGGAACAGGGGGCTTTCTATGGCTACACCTTC	CASREQGAFYGYTF
.	TRBJ2-2	TRBV5-1	.	TGCGCCAGCAGCTTGGAGGTTGCGGCCGGGGAGCTGTTTTTT	CASSLEVAAGELFF
.	TRBJ1-5	TRBV10-1	.	TGCGCCAGCAGTGAGCTTTGTGGAGCTAGCAATCAGCCCCAGCATTTT	CASSELCGASNQPQHF
.	TRBJ1-2	TRBV25-1	.	TGTGCCAGCAGAAACACGGTGGGGGGTTATGGCTACACCTTC	CASRNTVGGYGYTF
few	TRBJ1-2	TRBV30	TRBD1	TGTGCCTGGGGCAGGGGGCGGACGGTCTATGGCTACACCTTC	CAWGRGRTVYGYTF
.	TRBJ2-1	TRBV5-1	TRBD2	TGCGCCAGCAGCCGCCCCCCGAGGGGAAGCGGGAGCTACAATGAGCAGTTCTTC	CASSRPPRGSGSYNEQFF
.	TRBJ2-3	TRBV5-6	.	TGTGCCAGCAGCTTGGCCCACCTCGCGGGTCGGCCAGATACGCAGTATTTT	CASSLAHLAGRPDTQYF
.	TRBJ1-1	TRBV6-4	TRBD1	TGTGCCAGCAGCCTGACAGGGGAAAACACTGAAGCTTTCTTT	CASSLTGENTEAFF
.	TRBJ2-7	TRBV27	TRBD2	TGTGCCAGCAGGCGAATACTAGCGGGAGGGACTTTTGACTCCTACGAGCAGTACTTC	CASRRILAGGTFDSYEQYF
.	TRBJ2-7	TRBV2	TRBD2	TGTGCCAGCATCGGTGGGAGGGCTCTCGAGCAGTACTTC	CASIGGRALEQYF
.	TRBJ2-1	TRBV4-1	TRBD2	TGCGCCAGCAGCCAAGAGTGGCCTAGCGGGAGGGCCTCGGGCAATGAGCAGTTCTTC	CASSQEWPSGRASGNEQFF